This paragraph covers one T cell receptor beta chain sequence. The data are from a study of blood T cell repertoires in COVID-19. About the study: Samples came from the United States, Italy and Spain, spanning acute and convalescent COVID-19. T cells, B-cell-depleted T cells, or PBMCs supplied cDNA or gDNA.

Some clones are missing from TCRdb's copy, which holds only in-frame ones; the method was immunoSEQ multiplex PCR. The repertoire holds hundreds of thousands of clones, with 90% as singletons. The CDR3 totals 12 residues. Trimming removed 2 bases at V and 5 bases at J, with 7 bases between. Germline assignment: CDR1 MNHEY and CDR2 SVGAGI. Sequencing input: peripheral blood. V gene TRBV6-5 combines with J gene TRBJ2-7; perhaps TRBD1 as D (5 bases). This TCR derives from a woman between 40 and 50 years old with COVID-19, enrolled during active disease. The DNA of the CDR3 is TGTGCCAGCAGTTACAAGGGGAACGAGCAGTACTTC. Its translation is CASSYKGNEQYF.